The 29 T cell receptor beta chains in this list originate from one sample, sequenced in a study of blood T cell repertoires in COVID-19. Sequencing was performed with immunoSEQ multiplex PCR; in TCRdb, only in-frame clones are kept and a portion is missing. The table records fewer than 150,000 clones, roughly 80% of them present only once. Source material: peripheral blood. Source of these receptors: a woman over 75 in a cohort sampled during active or convalescent COVID-19.

This clone appeared once. The chain joins TRBV19 to TRBJ1-2; the D gene is possibly TRBD1 (5 bases). The V and J ends lost 0 bases and 5 bases respectively, with 10 bases between them. Per germline, CDR1 LNHDA and CDR2 SQIVND (reference sequence). The CDR3 contains 14 residues. CDR3 region: CASSIDFRQYGYTF. CDR3 DNA: TGTGCCAGTAGTATAGATTTCAGACAGTATGGCTACACCTTC.

The V and J genes are TRBV5-1 and TRBJ1-2; tentatively, D is TRBD1 (5 bases). Germline lookup yields CDR1 SGHRS and CDR2 YFSETQ. The CDR3 extends over 14 amino acids. The V and J ends lost 3 bases and 4 bases respectively, with 13 bases between them. CDR3: CASSSDTVTYGYTF. CDR3 DNA sequence: TGCGCCAGCAGCTCGGACACGGTGACCTATGGCTACACCTTC.

Concerning this clone itself: Additional DNA sequences in this sample encode the identical CDR3. This chain connects TRBV7-3 to TRBJ2-7, with 8 positions matching TRBD2. J was trimmed by 1 base and V by 5 bases; bases with no gene match: 10. The CDR3 contains 16 residues. CDR1 is SGHTA and CDR2 is FQGTGA in the germline V gene. The CDR3 sequence: CASSPGRAGGSYEQYV. The DNA for the CDR3 is TGTGCCAGCAGCCCGGGTCGGGCGGGGGGATCCTACGAGCAGTACGTC.

The rearrangement links TRBV6-5 to TRBJ2-2; 7 nucleotides align to TRBD1. The CDR3 runs to 14 residues. The ends lost 10 bases at V and 4 bases at J; junction bases unmatched: 9. Germline V lookup: CDR1 MNHEY, CDR2 SVGAGI. CDR3 DNA sequence: TGTGCCATACAACCGGGACAGTTCACCGGGGAGCTGTTTTTT. This encodes CAIQPGQFTGELFF.

V is TRBV7-9 and J is TRBJ2-3; 7 bases line up with TRBD1. The CDR3 is made up of 12 amino acids. Germline trimming cut 11 bases from V and 2 bases from J; bases unmatched to any gene: 4. Looked up from germline, CDR1 is SEHNR and CDR2 is FQNEAQ (reference sequence). CDR3 loop: CAGGQNTDTQYF. The CDR3 nucleotides read TGTGCCGGGGGACAGAACACAGATACGCAGTATTTT. The whole variable domain, remainder taken from reference TRBV7-9 and TRBJ2-3, is DTGVSQNPRHKITKRGQNVTFRCDPISEHNRLYWYRQTLGQGPEFLTYFQNEAQLEKSRLLSDRFSAERPKGSFSTLEIQRTEQGDSAMYLCAGGQNTDTQYFGPGTRLTVL.

The rearrangement joins TRBV4-3 to TRBJ1-6, with a tentative D call TRBD1 (5 bases). The V end lost 5 bases, the J end lost 5 bases, and 13 bases lay between the germline ends. Germline CDR1 is LGHNA and CDR2 is YSLEER. The CDR3 is 15 residues long. The CDR3 DNA sequence: TGCGCCAGCAGCGTAGGGGCAGAGAATAATTCACCCCTCCACTTT. Residues: CASSVGAENNSPLHF.

This clone was picked up a small number of times. CDR3 nucleotides: TGTGCCAGCAGTCCTACGGCAGGGAACTCTGGAAACACCATATATTTT. Translating gives CASSPTAGNSGNTIYF. The rearrangement uses TRBV27 and TRBJ1-3; tentative D call: TRBD1 (5 bases). Per germline, CDR1 MNHEY and CDR2 SMNVEV (reference sequence). Between the trimmed V and J ends, which lost 5 bases and 0 bases, there was a span of 14 bases. This CDR3 comprises 16 residues.

V is TRBV5-6 and J is TRBJ2-2, with 9 positions matching TRBD1. Germline assignment: CDR1 SGHDT and CDR2 YYEEEE. CDR3 length equals 16 residues. V lost 4 bases, J lost 6 bases, and 10 bases stayed unmatched. The CDR3 is CASSPLAGQGPGELFF. As DNA, the CDR3 is TGTGCCAGCAGCCCGCTCGCGGGACAGGGTCCCGGGGAGCTGTTTTTT. The whole variable domain, remainder taken from reference TRBV5-6 and TRBJ2-2, is DAGVTQSPTHLIKTRGQQVTLRCSPKSGHDTVSWYQQALGQGPQFIFQYYEEEERQRGNFPDRFSGHQFPNYSSELNVNALLLGDSALYLCASSPLAGQGPGELFFGEGSRLTVL.

The chain carries TRBV19 and TRBJ2-1; D is possibly TRBD1 (5 bases). This CDR3 comprises 16 residues. The germline V gene has CDR1 LNHDA and CDR2 SQIVND (reference sequence). The ends were cut back, 4 bases at V and 6 bases at J, with 19 bases in the middle. The CDR3 DNA reads TGTGCCAGTAGTAGGAGAGCAGGGTCATCTACCAATGAGCAGTTCTTC. Its protein product is CASSRRAGSSTNEQFF. Looking up the rest from reference TRBV19 and TRBJ2-1 gives the full variable domain: DGGITQSPKYLFRKEGQNVTLSCEQNLNHDAMYWYRQDPGQGLRLIYYSQIVNDFQKGDIAEGYSVSREKKESFPLTVTSAQKNPTAFYLCASSRRAGSSTNEQFFGPGTRLTVL.

The chain joins TRBV19 to TRBJ1-3, with D uncertain. V lost 6 bases and J lost 0, with 12 bases in between. The CDR3 has 15 residues. Germline V gene sequence: CDR1 LNHDA, CDR2 SQIVND (reference sequence). CDR3 in DNA: TGTGCCAGTAGCCCCGCCGACTACTCTGGAAACACCATATATTTT. Translated: CASSPADYSGNTIYF.

This clone was detected once. CDR3 amino acids: CASSPDRWRPNTEAFF. DNA of the CDR3: TGTGCCAGCAGCCCCGATCGGTGGAGGCCAAACACTGAAGCTTTCTTT. The gene calls are TRBV7-2 and TRBJ1-1; D gene ambiguous. This CDR3 is 16 amino acids long. Trimming cost V 5 bases and J 2 bases, with 18 bases left between them. Germline V gene sequence: CDR1 SGHTA, CDR2 FQGNSA.

The rearrangement joins TRBV7-3 to TRBJ2-3; 8 bases are a match to TRBD2. The CDR3 is 16 residues long. The V gene's germline CDR1 is SGHTA and CDR2 FQGTGA. The ends lost 6 bases at V and 1 base at J; junction bases unmatched: 9. CDR3 loop: CASRLSPAGGTDTQYF. CDR3 in DNA: TGTGCCAGCAGACTATCCCCAGCGGGGGGCACAGATACGCAGTATTTT.

The V gene is TRBV28, the J gene TRBJ2-7; possible D gene TRBD1, 6 bases. V gave up 6 bases and J gave up 6 bases, with 21 bases separating them. This CDR3 is 15 amino acids long. CDR1 and CDR2 (germline): MDHEN, SYDVKM. CDR3 coding DNA: TGTGCCAGCAGGAGGTCAGGGGTTCGGACGGGCGAGCAGTACGTC. It is translated as CASRRSGVRTGEQYV.

The chain uses TRBV18 and TRBJ1-5; D is undetermined. Trimming stripped 0 bases from V and 4 bases from J, with 7 bases between. Germline values: CDR1 KGHSH, CDR2 LQKENI. The CDR3 runs 14 residues. CDR3 bases: TGTGCCAGCTCACCACCGGGCATAAATCAGCCCCAGCATTTT. It encodes CASSPPGINQPQHF. Based on the CDR3 plus reference TRBV18 and TRBJ1-5, the full variable domain is NAGVMQNPRHLVRRRGQEARLRCSPMKGHSHVYWYRQLPEEGLKFMVYLQKENIIDESGMPKERFSAEFPKEGPSILRIQQVVRGDSAAYFCASSPPGINQPQHFGDGTRLSIL.

This clone was counted ten times or more. This chain uses TRBV6-4 with TRBJ2-1; 8 bases agree with TRBD2. This CDR3 has 15 amino acids. V lost 0 bases and J lost 9; bases outside the gene matches: 7. Germline V gives CDR1 MRHNA, CDR2 SNTAGT. CDR3 residues: CASSDSGGGSGEQFF. CDR3 in DNA: TGTGCCAGCAGTGACTCCGGCGGGGGGAGTGGTGAGCAGTTCTTC.

V usage is TRBV29-1 and J usage is TRBJ1-1; TRBD1 is a possible D gene (6 bases). The CDR3 loop spans 13 amino acids. V lost 6 bases, J lost 1 base, and 12 bases lay in between. CDR1 and CDR2 (germline): SQVTM, ANQGSEA. In nucleotides, the CDR3 is TGCAGCGTCGGGGGGCTGGCGAACACTGAAGCTTTCTTT. Translating it yields CSVGGLANTEAFF. Full variable domain (remainder filled in from reference TRBV29-1 and TRBJ1-1): SAVISQKPSRDICQRGTSLTIQCQVDSQVTMMFWYRQQPGQSLTLIATANQGSEATYESGFVIDKFPISRPNLTFSTLTVSNMSPEDSSIYLCSVGGLANTEAFFGQGTRLTVV.

The J gene is TRBJ1-4, the V gene TRBV6-5; no reliable D call. The germline V gene encodes CDR1 MNHEY and CDR2 SVGAGI. The CDR3 length is 14 residues. V was trimmed by 5 bases and J by 0 bases, leaving 7 bases between them. CDR3 in amino acids: CASSRGATNEKLFF. Written as DNA, the CDR3 is TGTGCCAGCAGTAGAGGTGCAACTAATGAAAAACTGTTTTTT.

In its sample, this clone was seen a few times. This sequence joins TRBV3-1 (or the pseudogene TRBV3-2) and TRBJ2-1; TRBD2 matches 9 bases. Germline trimming cut 0 bases from V and 13 bases from J; bases unmatched to any gene: 7. CDR1 is LGHDT and CDR2 is YNNKEL in the germline V gene (reference sequence). The CDR3 runs to 14 residues. The CDR3 DNA reads TGTGCCAGCAGCCAAGAAAAGAGGCGGGGGGGCCAGTTCTTC. It specifies CASSQEKRRGGQFF.

Only a few counts were recorded for this clone. The V gene is TRBV19, the J gene TRBJ1-2, with 12 positions matching TRBD1. Germline V lookup: CDR1 LNHDA, CDR2 SQIVND (reference sequence). The CDR3 sequence is 15 residues long. V was pared by 7 bases and J by 7 bases, with 10 bases of the junction left unmatched. The CDR3 DNA sequence: TGTGCCAGTATGACACCGGGACAGGGGGCCAGTGGCTACACCTTC. Translation: CASMTPGQGASGYTF. The entire variable domain, with the rest obtained from reference TRBV19 and TRBJ1-2, is as follows: DGGITQSPKYLFRKEGQNVTLSCEQNLNHDAMYWYRQDPGQGLRLIYYSQIVNDFQKGDIAEGYSVSREKKESFPLTVTSAQKNPTAFYLCASMTPGQGASGYTFGSGTRLTVV.

The rearrangement uses TRBV5-1 and TRBJ1-3; 7 nucleotides agree with TRBD1. The length of the CDR3 is 16 residues. In germline, CDR1 is SGHRS, CDR2 YFSETQ. With V trimmed by 1 base and J by 0 bases, 4 bases remained unmatched. CDR3 coding DNA: TGCGCCAGCAGCTTGAGTGACAGGGCCTCTGGAAACACCATATATTTT. Its protein product is CASSLSDRASGNTIYF. Complete variable domain (other parts from reference TRBV5-1 and TRBJ1-3): KAGVTQTPRYLIKTRGQQVTLSCSPISGHRSVSWYQQTPGQGLQFLFEYFSETQRNKGNFPGRFSGRQFSNSRSEMNVSTLELGDSALYLCASSLSDRASGNTIYFGEGSWLTVV.

This clone is a singleton in its sample. The chain is built from TRBV28 and TRBJ1-2; 7 bases are shared with TRBD1. Germline-derived CDR1 and CDR2 are MDHEN and SYDVKM. Losses at the gene ends were 5 bases for V and 2 bases for J; bases not matched to a gene: 8. This CDR3 is 15 amino acids long. In DNA, the CDR3 is TGTGCCAGCAGTACTACGGGGGACAGAAACTATGGCTACACCTTC. Protein: CASSTTGDRNYGYTF.

This chain uses TRBV28 with TRBJ2-3; 10 bases are a match to TRBD1. CDR3 length: 16 amino acids. V was pared by 4 bases and J by 1 base, with 5 bases of the junction left unmatched. Germline CDR1 and CDR2: MDHEN and SYDVKM. Written as DNA, the CDR3 is TGTGCCAGCAGTTCGACAGGGGGCCCCCGCACAGATACGCAGTATTTT. Its translation is CASSSTGGPRTDTQYF.

The CDR3 DNA sequence: TGTGCCATCAGTTCACCGAGTACTAGCGCATCTAGCACAGATACGCAGTATTTT. This gives the protein CAISSPSTSASSTDTQYF. The chain employs TRBV10-3 and TRBJ2-3; the match to TRBD2 covers 7 bases. The CDR3 consists of 18 residues. CDR1 ENHRY and CDR2 SYGVKD come from the germline V gene. Trimming cost V 5 bases and J 0 bases; bases outside gene matches: 14.

The rearrangement links TRBV18 to TRBJ2-5; possible D gene TRBD1, 6 bases. Trimming removed 1 base at V and 5 bases at J, with 17 bases between. CDR1 and CDR2 from the germline V gene are KGHSH and LQKENI. The CDR3 length is 16 residues. CDR3: CASSPQLQGSRETQYF. The CDR3 DNA reads as TGTGCCAGCTCACCACAGTTACAGGGAAGTAGGGAGACCCAGTACTTC.

The chain uses TRBV28 and TRBJ1-2, with TRBD1 matching 8 bases. The germline V gene has CDR1 MDHEN and CDR2 SYDVKM. J lost 8 bases, V lost 5 bases, and 19 bases had no gene match. The CDR3 spans 17 residues. CDR3 sequence reads: CASSARDRYISHGGYTF. CDR3 DNA sequence: TGTGCCAGCAGTGCCCGGGACAGGTATATCAGTCACGGGGGCTACACCTTC.

The V and J genes are TRBV7-9 and TRBJ2-3; TRBD1 is a possible D gene (6 bases). CDR3 length: 13 residues. The germline gives CDR1 SEHNR, CDR2 FQNEAQ (reference sequence). Trimming stripped 5 bases from V and 4 bases from J, with 10 bases between. Here the CDR3 DNA reads TGTGCCAGCAGCGTGGACAGATCAGATACGCAGTATTTT. It translates to CASSVDRSDTQYF.

The rearrangement uses TRBV27 and TRBJ1-1, with a possible D match to TRBD1 (6 bases). CDR1 MNHEY and CDR2 SMNVEV come from the germline V gene (reference sequence). The V and J ends lost 10 bases and 11 bases respectively, with 23 bases between them. The CDR3 is made up of 13 amino acids. CDR3 sequence reads: CANNQGLGLGAFF. CDR3 bases: TGTGCCAACAACCAGGGGTTAGGCCTGGGGGCTTTCTTT.

The chain links TRBV7-9 to TRBJ2-5, with 7 bases identical to TRBD1. CDR1 is SEHNR and CDR2 is FQNEAQ in the germline V gene (reference sequence). V was clipped by 6 bases and J by 3 bases; unmatched bases: 7. The CDR3 loop spans 14 amino acids. CDR3 DNA sequence: TGTGCCAGCAGGAGACAGGGTGCTAAAGAGACCCAGTACTTC. Protein product: CASRRQGAKETQYF.

This clone was seen once. This chain uses TRBV4-1 with TRBJ1-4, with 7 nucleotides matching TRBD1. Per the germline V gene, CDR1 is MGHRA and CDR2 is YSYEKL. The CDR3 extends over 15 amino acids. V trimming: 5 bases; J trimming: 5 bases; junction bases outside the gene matches: 8. The CDR3 spells CASSVRRDRNEKLFF. Here the CDR3 DNA reads TGCGCCAGCAGCGTCCGCCGGGACAGAAATGAAAAACTGTTTTTT.